This record covers a single T cell receptor beta chain. Its antigen is undetermined. The sample is drawn from a study of cytotoxic CD8 clonotypes in ibrutinib-treated CLL. Background on the study: Partial responses numbered some 24 and complete responses 2; after a median about 62 months, approximately 14 stayed remitted and roughly twelve progressed. Response samples followed a median 12 months of treatment, range 6 to 36. Whole-study findings and limits: Under therapy, public clonotypes either contracted or stayed stable, and they were uncommon.

Per the germline V gene, CDR1 is SGDLS and CDR2 is YYNGEE. Trimming cost V 2 bases and J 0 bases, with 2 bases left between them. This CDR3 spans 13 amino acids. The table came from immunoSEQ multiplex PCR; TCRdb's copy has only in-frame clones and leaves some out. The sample lists around 76,000 clones; 83% were seen once. Cryopreserved PBMCs provided around 2.2 micrograms of genomic DNA for the TCR beta libraries. This sample comprised PBMCs, obtained after 24 months of ibrutinib treatment. The chain is built from TRBV9 and TRBJ2-2; D is undetermined. The receptor comes from a human donor with chronic lymphocytic leukemia. The CDR3 here is CASSVTNTGELFF. The CDR3 DNA reads TGTGCCAGCAGCGTGACGAACACCGGGGAGCTGTTTTTT.